The clone carrying this T cell receptor (beta chain) occurred a few times. The V gene's germline CDR1 is SGHNT and CDR2 YENEEA. The CDR3 is 17 amino acids. V was shortened by 0 bases and J by 5 bases, with 19 bases between the two germline ends. This entry belongs to a study of blood T cell repertoires in COVID-19. Sequencing was performed with immunoSEQ multiplex PCR; in TCRdb, only in-frame clones are kept and a portion is missing. Found here are approximately 200,000 clones, roughly 87% of them singletons; the top ten hold about a tenth. The sequencing input was PBMCs or T cells enriched from blood (not recorded which). The chain couples TRBV11-3 to TRBJ1-1; tentative D call: TRBD1 (5 bases). This clonotype was sampled from a man aged 18 to 30 with acute COVID-19. The CDR3 is CASSLDTVGAGGTEAFF. The CDR3 DNA is TGTGCCAGCAGCTTAGATACAGTGGGAGCCGGGGGGACTGAAGCTTTCTTT.